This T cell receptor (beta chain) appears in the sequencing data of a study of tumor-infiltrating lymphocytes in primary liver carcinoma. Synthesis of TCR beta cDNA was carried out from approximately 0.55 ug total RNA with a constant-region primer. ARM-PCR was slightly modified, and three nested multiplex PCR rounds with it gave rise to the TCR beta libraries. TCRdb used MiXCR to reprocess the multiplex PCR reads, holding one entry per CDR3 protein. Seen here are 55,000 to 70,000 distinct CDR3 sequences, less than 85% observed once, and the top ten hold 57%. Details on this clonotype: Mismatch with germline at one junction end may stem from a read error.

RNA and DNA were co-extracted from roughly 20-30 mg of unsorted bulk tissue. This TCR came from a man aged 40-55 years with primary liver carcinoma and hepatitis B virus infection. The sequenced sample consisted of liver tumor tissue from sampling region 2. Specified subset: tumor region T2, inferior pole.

The CDR3 bases are TGCGCCAGCAGTCAGACCATTGCCCTAACGGGAATCACCGATACGCAGTACTTT. Its translation is CASSQTIALTGITDTQYF. The chain is built from TRBV4-1 and TRBJ2-3, with D possibly being TRBD2 (5 bases). Germline V gives CDR1 MGHRA, CDR2 YSYEKL. The CDR3 has 18 residues.